The 32 T cell receptor beta chains below come from one sample, sequenced in a study of blood T cell repertoires in COVID-19. Clones were sequenced by immunoSEQ multiplex PCR, and TCRdb holds only the in-frame ones, with some missing. Of 100,000 or so clones in the sample, 80% to 95% were seen once. Specimen: peripheral blood. All receptors come from a woman aged 55-69 years with active COVID-19.

The CDR3 spells CSSDRDGYTF. The CDR3 nucleotides are TGCAGCTCCGACAGGGATGGCTACACCTTC. This sequence joins TRBV29-1 and TRBJ1-2, with 7 nucleotides matching TRBD1. The V and J ends lost 8 bases and 6 bases, in that order; junction bases with no gene match: 3. Germline CDR1 reads SQVTM; CDR2 reads ANQGSEA. The CDR3 totals 10 residues.

The chain's CDR3 is CASSPSGGLTYNEQFF. DNA for the CDR3: TGTGCCAGCAGCCCGTCCGGGGGGCTGACCTACAATGAGCAGTTCTTC. V is TRBV7-3 and J is TRBJ2-1; weak D call: TRBD2 (7 bases). V was trimmed by 5 bases and J by 2 bases, leaving 16 bases between them. The germline gives CDR1 SGHTA, CDR2 FQGTGA. The CDR3 runs 16 residues.

The chain recombines TRBV28 with TRBJ1-1, with a weak D call TRBD1 (6 bases). Trimming pared 7 bases from V and 3 bases from J, leaving 15 bases between. CDR1 is MDHEN, CDR2 SYDVKM, per germline. There are 14 residues in the CDR3. Here the CDR3 DNA reads TGTGCCAGCATACCTACAGGGCGACACACTGAAGCTTTCTTT. This translates into CASIPTGRHTEAFF. Full variable domain (remainder filled in from reference TRBV28 and TRBJ1-1): DVKVTQSSRYLVKRTGEKVFLECVQDMDHENMFWYRQDPGLGLRLIYFSYDVKMKEKGDIPEGYSVSREKKERFSLILESASTNQTSMYLCASIPTGRHTEAFFGQGTRLTVV.

The rearrangement joins TRBV5-1 to TRBJ1-1; 9 bases match TRBD1. V shed 4 bases, J shed 1 base, and the junction held 2 bases outside the gene matches. The CDR3 covers 14 residues. The germline CDR1 and CDR2 sequences are SGHRS and YFSETQ. The CDR3 sequence is CASSTGQGNTEAFF. DNA of the CDR3: TGCGCCAGCAGCACGGGACAGGGGAACACTGAAGCTTTCTTT.

The chain is built from TRBV5-4 and TRBJ2-6; possibly TRBD1 for D (5 bases). The V end was cut by 0 bases, the J end by 0 bases, with 7 bases between. From germline, CDR1 is SGHNT and CDR2 YYREEE (reference sequence). This CDR3 comprises 16 residues. The CDR3 nucleotides are TGTGCCAGCAGCTTGGTTAGGGGCTCTGGGGCCAACGTCCTGACTTTC. Its translation: CASSLVRGSGANVLTF.

This chain connects TRBV7-6 to TRBJ1-4; 8 nucleotides line up with TRBD1. The CDR3 contains 17 residues. Germline V gene lookup returns CDR1 SGHVS and CDR2 FNYEAQ. Trimming removed 2 bases from V and 2 bases from J; junction bases left unmatched: 7. The CDR3 region has the DNA TGTGCCAGCAGCTTACAGGGGGCGCGGAGGACTAATGAAAAACTGTTTTTT. This sequence encodes CASSLQGARRTNEKLFF.

CDR3 coding DNA: TGTGCCAGCAGTACTAAAACAGGGGAATCCTATGGCTACACCTTC. Residues: CASSTKTGESYGYTF. This chain uses TRBV25-1 with TRBJ1-2, with 7 bases fitting TRBD1. This CDR3 has 15 amino acids. J lost 4 bases, V lost 5 bases, and 10 bases had no gene match. Germline CDR1 MGHDK, CDR2 SYGVNS.

This clone appeared a few times. The rearrangement links TRBV6-5 to TRBJ1-1; D gene ambiguous. Trimming stripped 7 bases from V and 5 bases from J, with 20 bases between. CDR1 and CDR2 (germline): MNHEY, SVGAGI. The CDR3 is 15 amino acids. CDR3 residues: CASMAGGWVDTEAFF. CDR3 DNA sequence: TGTGCCAGCATGGCAGGTGGTTGGGTTGATACTGAAGCTTTCTTT.

The rearrangement uses TRBV6-5 and TRBJ2-7, with D tentatively TRBD2 (7 bases). This CDR3 comprises 13 residues. V gave up 8 bases and J gave up 7 bases, with 18 bases separating them. Germline V gene data show CDR1 as MNHEY and CDR2 as SVGAGI. In DNA form, the CDR3 reads TGTGCCAGCCGGGGGGCGGGGAGAGGGGAGCAGTACTTC. Protein: CASRGAGRGEQYF.

The rearrangement links TRBV11-3 to TRBJ2-4, with D uncertain. V was clipped by 5 bases and J by 0 bases, with 14 bases between them. Germline values: CDR1 SGHNT, CDR2 YENEEA. The CDR3 has 16 amino acids. In DNA, the CDR3 is TGTGCCAGCAGCCCTCTAGATAGGATAGCCAAAAACATTCAGTACTTC. Protein sequence: CASSPLDRIAKNIQYF.

The chain links TRBV28 to TRBJ1-6; D is perhaps TRBD1 (6 bases). The CDR3 loop spans 14 amino acids. Germline loops: CDR1 MDHEN, CDR2 SYDVKM. The V gene lost 2 bases and the J gene lost 7 bases, with 9 bases spanning the gap. The chain's CDR3 is CASSLVQGNSPLHF. CDR3 nucleotides: TGTGCCAGCAGTTTAGTACAGGGAAATTCACCCCTCCACTTT.

This clone came up once. The J gene is TRBJ1-4, the V gene TRBV27; TRBD1 agrees at 7 bases. V lost 6 bases and J lost 7; bases outside the gene matches: 8. This CDR3 is 14 amino acids long. The germline CDR1 and CDR2 sequences are MNHEY and SMNVEV (reference sequence). The CDR3: CASRLGGQGEKLFF. The CDR3 region has the DNA TGTGCCAGCAGACTAGGGGGCCAAGGTGAAAAACTGTTTTTT. The full variable domain, in which reference TRBV27 and TRBJ1-4 provide the parts outside the CDR3, is EAQVTQNPRYLITVTGKKLTVTCSQNMNHEYMSWYRQDPGLGLRQIYYSMNVEVTDKGDVPEGYKVSRKEKRNFPLILESPSPNQTSLYFCASRLGGQGEKLFFGSGTQLSVL.

J is TRBJ2-7 and V is TRBV5-5; tentative D call: TRBD1 (6 bases). Germline values: CDR1 SGHKS, CDR2 YYEKEE (reference sequence). The V and J ends lost 0 bases and 8 bases respectively, with 15 bases between them. This CDR3 spans 14 amino acids. The CDR3 DNA reads TGTGCCAGCAGCTTGGCCCCGGTGACAGGACAGCAGTACTTC. This gives the protein CASSLAPVTGQQYF.

V and J are TRBV5-1 and TRBJ2-1; the D gene is possibly TRBD2 (6 bases). V lost 2 bases and J 3 bases, leaving 12 bases between the germline ends. Per germline, CDR1 SGHRS and CDR2 YFSETQ. The CDR3 covers 15 residues. CDR3: CASSFWGENYNEQFF. The CDR3 bases are TGCGCCAGCAGCTTTTGGGGGGAGAACTACAATGAGCAGTTCTTC.

The chain employs TRBV2 and TRBJ2-3; the match to TRBD1 covers 7 bases. V was clipped by 6 bases and J by 0 bases; unmatched bases: 6. Germline-derived CDR1 and CDR2 are SNHLY and FYNNEI. The CDR3 is 15 amino acids. The CDR3 sequence: CASSLGQVSTDTQYF. In nucleotides, the CDR3 is TGTGCCAGCAGCCTCGGACAGGTTAGCACAGATACGCAGTATTTT. The whole variable domain, filled in from reference TRBV2 and TRBJ2-3, reads EPEVTQTPSHQVTQMGQEVILRCVPISNHLYFYWYRQILGQKVEFLVSFYNNEISEKSEIFDDQFSVERPDGSNFTLKIRSTKLEDSAMYFCASSLGQVSTDTQYFGPGTRLTVL.

This clone was counted a single time. The chain is built from TRBV11-2 and TRBJ2-7, with 8 bases fitting TRBD1. Losses at the gene ends were 4 bases for V and 2 bases for J; bases not matched to a gene: 7. This CDR3 is 15 amino acids long. Germline V gene sequence: CDR1 SGHAT, CDR2 FQNNGV. The CDR3 DNA is TGTGCCAGCAGCTCGGCGACACAGGGGGCCTACGAGCAGTACTTC. Translation gives CASSSATQGAYEQYF.

J is TRBJ1-3 and V is TRBV7-9; the D gene is possibly TRBD1 (5 bases). Germline values: CDR1 SEHNR, CDR2 FQNEAQ (reference sequence). The V and J ends lost 6 bases and 0 bases respectively, with 9 bases between them. The CDR3 has 14 amino acids. This CDR3 reads CASRDGGSGNTIYF. CDR3 coding DNA: TGTGCCAGCAGGGACGGGGGCTCTGGAAACACCATATATTTT.

The chain combines TRBV5-4 with TRBJ1-2; the D gene is possibly TRBD1 (5 bases). Trimming pared 0 bases from V and 8 bases from J, leaving 14 bases between. The CDR3 contains 14 residues. Germline V gene sequence: CDR1 SGHNT, CDR2 YYREEE (reference sequence). The chain's CDR3 is CASSLEASRGGYTF. Here the CDR3 DNA reads TGTGCCAGCAGCTTGGAGGCCAGCCGGGGGGGCTACACCTTC.

The rearrangement joins TRBV28 to TRBJ1-1, with a possible D match to TRBD1 (6 bases). Trimming removed 5 bases at V and 4 bases at J, with 14 bases between. There are 14 residues in the CDR3. Germline V lookup: CDR1 MDHEN, CDR2 SYDVKM. The CDR3: CASSRGGLGTEAFF. The CDR3 DNA follows: TGTGCCAGCAGTAGGGGGGGGCTTGGCACTGAAGCTTTCTTT.

The V gene is TRBV28, the J gene TRBJ2-3, with 10 bases fitting TRBD1. CDR3 length equals 14 residues. CDR1 and CDR2 (germline): MDHEN, SYDVKM. V lost 6 bases to trimming and J lost 3 bases; unmatched junction nucleotides: 3. The DNA for the CDR3 is TGTGCCAGCAGCAGGACAGGGGGTACAGATACGCAGTATTTT. Translating it yields CASSRTGGTDTQYF.

The chain links TRBV21-1 to TRBJ1-1. TRBV21-1 is given as a pseudogene. The CDR3 sequence is 13 residues long. CDR3 region: CASSRDSDTEAFF. For the CDR3, the DNA is TGTGCCAGCAGTAGGGACTCGGACACTGAAGCTTTCTTT.

V and J are TRBV30 and TRBJ1-1, with TRBD1 matching over 7 bases. The CDR3 extends over 14 amino acids. Trimming at V came to 3 bases and at J to 4 bases, leaving 8 bases not matched to a gene. Germline assignment: CDR1 GTSNPN and CDR2 SVGIG (reference sequence). CDR3 amino acids: CAWSRGGAGTEAFF. Written as DNA, the CDR3 is TGTGCCTGGAGCCGAGGGGGCGCGGGCACTGAAGCTTTCTTT.

Of note for this clone: Different DNA sequences within this sample yield the same CDR3. For the CDR3, the DNA is TGTGCCAGCAGTCCGCGGACTAGCGGGACCTACGAGCAGTACTTC. It yields the protein CASSPRTSGTYEQYF. This chain uses TRBV27 with TRBJ2-7; 12 nucleotides match TRBD2. The trim removed 5 bases at V and 2 bases at J, leaving 4 bases unmatched. The CDR3 sequence is 15 residues long. From germline, CDR1 is MNHEY and CDR2 SMNVEV (reference sequence).

The chain joins TRBV6-6 to TRBJ2-7, with a weak D call TRBD1 (6 bases). The CDR3 is 13 residues long. The V gene's germline CDR1 is MNHNY and CDR2 SVGAGI (reference sequence). Trimming shortened V by 6 bases and J by 6 bases, and 15 bases separated the two germline ends. CDR3 nucleotides: TGTGCCAGCAGAACAGGGTTTTTCTCCGAGCAGTACTTC. Residues: CASRTGFFSEQYF.

The chain employs TRBV28 and TRBJ2-7; TRBD1 aligns across 12 bases. CDR3 length: 15 residues. J gave up 0 bases and V 4 bases, and 1 base lay outside the gene matches. Germline CDR1 reads MDHEN; CDR2 reads SYDVKM. This CDR3 is CASSSGQGASYEQYF. CDR3 nucleotides: TGTGCCAGCAGTTCGGGACAGGGGGCCTCCTACGAGCAGTACTTC.

CDR3 sequence reads: CASSYKLGHGNYGYTF. The DNA of the CDR3 is TGTGCCAGCAGTTACAAGCTGGGACATGGGAACTATGGCTACACCTTC. The genes are TRBV6-5 and TRBJ1-2; a possible D gene is TRBD1 (6 bases). This CDR3 region has 16 residues. V shed 2 bases and J shed 2 bases, with 15 bases lying between them. The germline V gene has CDR1 MNHEY and CDR2 SVGAGI.

The CDR3 reads CASSPRGSTYNEQFF. DNA of the CDR3: TGTGCCAGCAGTCCAAGGGGGTCCACCTACAATGAGCAGTTCTTC. The gene calls are TRBV6-5 and TRBJ2-1, with a possible D match to TRBD1 (6 bases). This CDR3 is 15 amino acids long. CDR1 and CDR2 from the germline V gene are MNHEY and SVGAGI. V dropped 5 bases and J dropped 2 bases, with 13 bases sitting between them.

The chain employs TRBV5-1 and TRBJ2-7; 9 positions agree with TRBD1. Germline assignment: CDR1 SGHRS and CDR2 YFSETQ. The ends lost 3 bases at V and 7 bases at J; junction bases unmatched: 8. The CDR3 consists of 14 residues. CDR3 protein: CASSWGQGGEEQYF. The CDR3 nucleotides are TGCGCCAGCAGCTGGGGACAGGGAGGCGAGGAGCAGTACTTC.

The V and J genes are TRBV15 and TRBJ2-5; the D gene is possibly TRBD2 (5 bases). This CDR3 region has 13 residues. V lost 4 bases and J 1 base, leaving 7 bases between the germline ends. Germline lookup yields CDR1 LNHNV and CDR2 YYDKDF (reference sequence). The CDR3 reads CATSTGIQETQYF. The CDR3 nucleotides are TGTGCCACCAGCACCGGGATCCAAGAGACCCAGTACTTC.

The chain couples TRBV15 to TRBJ1-1; D remains unclear. Per germline, CDR1 LNHNV and CDR2 YYDKDF (reference sequence). The CDR3 runs to 14 residues. Trimming shortened V by 1 base and J by 0 bases, and 6 bases separated the two germline ends. In DNA form, the CDR3 reads TGTGCCACCAGCAGAGTGAGTCTGAACACTGAAGCTTTCTTT. It codes for CATSRVSLNTEAFF.

The genes are TRBV11-3 and TRBJ2-5, with TRBD1 matching 9 bases. The trim removed 5 bases at V and 4 bases at J, leaving 11 bases unmatched. Germline CDR1 and CDR2: SGHNT and YENEEA. The CDR3 runs to 16 residues. CDR3 amino acids: CASSPTGDRDGETQYF. The DNA of the CDR3 is TGTGCCAGCAGCCCTACGGGGGACAGGGATGGAGAGACCCAGTACTTC.

V usage is TRBV7-9 and J usage is TRBJ2-1, with 7 bases lining up with TRBD2. With V trimmed by 5 bases and J by 6 bases, 10 bases remained unmatched. The CDR3 runs to 15 residues. Germline V gives CDR1 SEHNR, CDR2 FQNEAQ (reference sequence). CDR3: CASSDVGDYLNEQFF. CDR3 DNA: TGTGCCAGCAGCGATGTAGGGGACTACCTCAATGAGCAGTTCTTC.